This TCR beta chain was profiled in a study of blood T cell repertoires in COVID-19. Study in general: COVID-19 samples from acute and convalescent phases originated in the United States, Italy and Spain. T cells, B-cell-depleted T cells, or PBMCs provided the cDNA or gDNA that served as material.

The CDR3 totals 15 residues. V shed 3 bases and J 2 bases; nucleotides not matched to a gene: 6. From germline, CDR1 is LNHDA and CDR2 SQIVND (reference sequence). Methods used by the authors: Amplifying reference gene primers gave estimates of nucleated cell counts. Measured with immunoSEQ multiplex PCR; TCRdb has only the in-frame clones, and not every one. V and J calls and clone size come straight from that table; D and trimming were deduced from the DNA. The repertoire consists of roughly 200,000 clones, with about three quarters occurring once and the leading ten covering around 8.1%. This clone was detected a few times.

The clonotype was recovered from a woman between 45 and 60 years old with active or convalescent COVID-19. The chain carries TRBV19 and TRBJ1-2, with 7 bases lining up with TRBD1. The sequenced sample consisted of peripheral blood. The CDR3 DNA reads TGTGCCAGTAGTATGGCAGGGGGGAGAAACTATGGCTACACCTTC. Its protein is CASSMAGGRNYGYTF.